Each of the 15 T cell receptor beta chains below was sequenced from the same sample in a study of T-cell reconstitution after alpha-beta-depleted transplantation in children. The library targeted TCRbeta and was prepared with unique molecular identifiers. TCRdb re-analysed the PCR reads in MiXCR, keeping a single row per CDR3 protein. The sample includes a few hundred thousand distinct CDR3 sequences, approximately 9.5% of them seen just once. This material consisted of PBMCs from the stem cell graft donor, taken from the stem cell graft. The receptor set was obtained from a human donor who donated a stem cell graft to a child with acute lymphoblastic leukemia.

This clonotype turned up a few times. The chain employs TRBV12-3 or TRBV12-4 and TRBJ1-2, with 9 bases fitting TRBD1. This CDR3 comprises 12 residues. The trim removed 2 bases at V and 10 bases at J, leaving 2 bases unmatched. For the CDR3, the DNA is TGTGCCAGCAGTTTAAGGGACAGGGACTACACCTTC. It translates to CASSLRDRDYTF.

This clonotype appeared a few times. The rearrangement uses TRBV7-2 and TRBJ2-5; TRBD2 might be the D (5 bases). Looked up from germline, CDR1 is SGHTA and CDR2 is FQGNSA. The CDR3 runs 15 residues. Trimming removed 1 base from V and 1 base from J, with 10 bases in between. CDR3 DNA: TGTGCCAGCAGCTTAGATCCGGGGTCCCAAGAGACCCAGTACTTC. Encoded protein: CASSLDPGSQETQYF.

This clonotype appeared a few times. The J gene is TRBJ2-3, the V gene TRBV30, with D possibly being TRBD1 (6 bases). Germline V gene sequence: CDR1 GTSNPN, CDR2 SVGIG (reference sequence). The V and J ends lost 5 bases and 2 bases respectively, with 11 bases between them. This CDR3 has 13 amino acids. The CDR3 sequence: CAWPRGITDTQYF. CDR3 sequence (DNA): TGTGCCTGGCCGAGGGGGATCACAGATACGCAGTATTTT.

This clonotype was counted only a few times. The CDR3 sequence: CASSLVPDRGNTIYF. The CDR3 nucleotides are TGCGCCAGCAGCTTGGTGCCGGACAGGGGAAACACCATATATTTT. The rearrangement uses TRBV5-1 and TRBJ1-3; TRBD1 matches 7 bases. The V gene's germline CDR1 is SGHRS and CDR2 YFSETQ. The CDR3 sequence is 15 residues long. V was clipped by 0 bases and J by 4 bases; unmatched bases: 4. Supplemented by reference TRBV5-1 and TRBJ1-3, the full variable domain reads KAGVTQTPRYLIKTRGQQVTLSCSPISGHRSVSWYQQTPGQGLQFLFEYFSETQRNKGNFPGRFSGRQFSNSRSEMNVSTLELGDSALYLCASSLVPDRGNTIYFGEGSWLTVV.

This clonotype appeared many times. The V gene is TRBV5-1, the J gene TRBJ1-6; D perhaps matches TRBD1 (5 bases). V was pared by 5 bases and J by 9 bases, with 12 bases between. CDR1 is SGHRS and CDR2 is YFSETQ in the germline V gene. The CDR3 spans 13 residues. The CDR3 bases are TGCGCCAGCAGTGGGCCAGGGAGTTCACCCCTCCACTTT. Translated, it gives CASSGPGSSPLHF.

This clonotype was seen a handful of times. The rearrangement joins TRBV20-1 to TRBJ1-5; 7 bases fit TRBD1. Germline V CDR1 and CDR2: DFQATT, SNEGSKA (reference sequence). This CDR3 comprises 15 residues. V shed 7 bases, J shed 5 bases, and the junction held 14 bases outside the gene matches. CDR3 protein: CSVGTDRERDQPQHF. The CDR3 bases are TGCAGTGTCGGTACCGACAGGGAGAGGGATCAGCCCCAGCATTTT.

This rearrangement joins TRBV7-9 to TRBJ2-5; 10 bases agree with TRBD1. The length of the CDR3 is 16 residues. Germline assignment: CDR1 SEHNR and CDR2 FQNEAQ (reference sequence). The V and J ends lost 7 bases and 5 bases, in that order; junction bases with no gene match: 13. Here the CDR3 reads CASTTGIGTGEETQYF. The CDR3 nucleotides are TGTGCCAGCACCACTGGCATCGGGACAGGGGAGGAGACCCAGTACTTC.

This clonotype was found many times. V usage is TRBV6-2 or TRBV6-3 and J usage is TRBJ2-1, with D possibly TRBD1 on 5 matching bases. V shed 2 bases and J shed 2 bases, with 7 bases lying between them. Germline V gene data show CDR1 as MNHEY and CDR2 as SVGEGT. The CDR3 totals 14 residues. CDR3 nucleotides: TGTGCCAGCAGTTACGAAGGGGCCTACAATGAGCAGTTCTTC. This encodes CASSYEGAYNEQFF.

This clonotype has a handful of counts. The chain has TRBV5-1 and TRBJ1-2; no clear D gene. This CDR3 has 13 amino acids. The V and J ends lost 2 bases and 6 bases respectively, with 11 bases between them. The germline V gene has CDR1 SGHRS and CDR2 YFSETQ. The CDR3 reads CASSFGRNDGYTF. The CDR3 DNA sequence: TGCGCCAGCAGCTTCGGACGGAACGATGGCTACACCTTC.

This clonotype appeared a few times. This rearrangement joins TRBV6-1 to TRBJ1-1; D remains unclear. The germline V gene has CDR1 MNHNS and CDR2 SASEGT. With 6 bases removed from V and 3 bases from J, the gap between germline ends came to 14 bases. The CDR3 has 14 residues. The CDR3 DNA reads as TGTGCCAGCAGGCCGTCGTCAGGTCACACTGAAGCTTTCTTT. Translated, it gives CASRPSSGHTEAFF.

This clonotype was recorded many times. The gene calls are TRBV7-2 and TRBJ1-6; 9 bases align to TRBD1. The CDR3 has 17 amino acids. Trimming cost V 4 bases and J 9 bases; bases outside gene matches: 13. Germline CDR1 SGHTA, CDR2 FQGNSA. CDR3: CASSSHPAGTGISPLHF. The CDR3 DNA sequence: TGTGCCAGCAGCTCCCACCCCGCCGGGACAGGGATTTCACCCCTCCACTTT.

Only a few counts were recorded for this clonotype. In DNA, the CDR3 is TGTGCCAGCCCCCTGGACAGGGCTAATGGCTACACCTTC. Protein: CASPLDRANGYTF. V and J are TRBV19 and TRBJ1-2; 8 positions match TRBD1. This CDR3 has 13 amino acids. Trimming took 9 bases from V and 6 from J; bases not matched to a gene: 9. The germline V gene encodes CDR1 LNHDA and CDR2 SQIVND (reference sequence).

The CDR3 loop is CASSPPRRRAFF. CDR3 DNA sequence: TGTGCCAGCAGCCCCCCCAGGAGAAGAGCTTTCTTT. The chain is built from TRBV7-8 and TRBJ1-1; D remains ambiguous. The germline CDR1 and CDR2 sequences are SGHVS and FQNEAQ. The V and J ends lost 5 bases and 10 bases respectively, with 14 bases between them. This CDR3 is 12 amino acids long.

This clonotype was picked up many times. The chain uses TRBV5-1 and TRBJ2-2; D possibly corresponds to TRBD2 (6 bases). CDR1 is SGHRS and CDR2 is YFSETQ in the germline V gene. The CDR3 is made up of 16 amino acids. The germline V and J ends were trimmed by 1 base and 3 bases, with 13 bases remaining between them. The CDR3, as DNA: TGCGCCAGCAGCTTGATACCAGGCGGGGACACCGGGGAGCTGTTTTTT. Its protein product is CASSLIPGGDTGELFF.

This clonotype occurred many times. The chain joins TRBV5-1 to TRBJ2-5, with D uncertain. In germline, CDR1 is SGHRS, CDR2 YFSETQ. CDR3 length: 12 amino acids. The V end was cut by 5 bases, the J end by 3 bases, with 8 bases between. DNA of the CDR3: TGCGCCAGCAGGAACGTCGAAGAGACCCAGTACTTC. Protein: CASRNVEETQYF. Looking up the rest from reference TRBV5-1 and TRBJ2-5 gives the full variable domain: KAGVTQTPRYLIKTRGQQVTLSCSPISGHRSVSWYQQTPGQGLQFLFEYFSETQRNKGNFPGRFSGRQFSNSRSEMNVSTLELGDSALYLCASRNVEETQYFGPGTRLLVL.